This is a list of T cell receptor beta chains from one sample in a study of human T cells and chemical hapten exposure. TCRdb redid the calling of the RACE reads with MiXCR, one entry per CDR3 protein. The table lists a few hundred thousand distinct CDR3 sequences, about 6.9% of them singletons. The material was whole blood, obtained in connection with sensitization to the hapten diphenylcyclopropenone (DPC). All receptors come from a young woman with alopecia areata. Some clones in this sample may be carry-over from other donors' samples. Both conserved end residues are part of each CDR3. Each record gives: V gene, J gene, clone size, D gene, CDR3 protein, CDR3 DNA. The D gene is left open where the match is weak. Clone size is shown for a subset of rows, as once, few, many or a class of expanded clone.

TRBV5-1	TRBJ1-4	-	-	CASSLGQMDEKLFF	TGCGCCAGCAGCTTGGGCCAGATGGATGAAAAACTGTTTTTT
TRBV7-6	TRBJ1-1	few	-	CASSSRRSTEAFF	TGTGCCAGCAGTTCCCGTAGGAGCACTGAAGCTTTCTTT
TRBV6-5	TRBJ1-5	many	-	CASSYSASTGLNQPQHF	TGTGCCAGCAGTTACTCGGCATCAACAGGGTTGAATCAGCCCCAGCATTTT
TRBV20-1	TRBJ1-2	few	-	CSAREGSVANYGYTF	TGCAGTGCTAGAGAGGGGAGCGTAGCTAACTATGGCTACACCTTC
TRBV6-5	TRBJ2-7	few	-	CASSYSMVGEQYF	TGTGCCAGCAGTTACTCGATGGTAGGAGAGCAGTACTTC
TRBV6-2/TRBV6-3	TRBJ1-1	once	TRBD1	CASSVEGRGPYTEAFF	TGTGCCAGCTCCGTCGAAGGCAGGGGGCCCTACACTGAAGCTTTCTTT
TRBV7-9	TRBJ2-2	few	-	CASSLNSGSPNTGELFF	TGTGCCAGCAGCTTAAATAGTGGCAGCCCTAACACCGGGGAGCTGTTTTTT
TRBV7-2	TRBJ1-2	-	-	CASSSGQRPIYGYTF	TGTGCCAGCAGCTCCGGACAGCGACCGATCTATGGCTACACCTTC
TRBV4-1	TRBJ2-2	-	TRBD1	CASSGRDRVTGELFF	TGCGCCAGCAGCGGCCGGGACAGGGTGACCGGGGAGCTGTTTTTT
TRBV6-5	TRBJ1-1	many	-	CASSYGSRGEAFF	TGTGCCAGCAGTTACGGTTCGAGGGGTGAAGCTTTCTTT
TRBV4-2	TRBJ2-5	-	-	CASSLSGGVPETQYF	TGTGCCAGCAGCCTCTCCGGCGGGGTCCCGGAGACCCAGTACTTC
TRBV6-1	TRBJ2-2	few	-	CASSEQGRTGELFF	TGTGCCAGCAGTGAACAGGGTCGCACCGGGGAGCTGTTTTTT
TRBV7-8	TRBJ1-1	few	-	CASSSWTASEAFF	TGTGCCAGCAGCTCATGGACAGCCTCTGAAGCTTTCTTT
TRBV12-3/TRBV12-4	TRBJ1-2	many	-	CASRRQLTNYGYTF	TGTGCCAGCAGGCGACAGCTAACTAACTATGGCTACACCTTC
TRBV19	TRBJ2-5	-	TRBD1	CASKGQGAVETQYF	TGTGCCAGTAAGGGGCAGGGGGCCGTGGAGACCCAGTACTTC
TRBV5-6	TRBJ1-2	many	-	CASSFFLTGFYGYTF	TGTGCCAGCAGCTTCTTCCTGACAGGTTTCTATGGCTACACCTTC
TRBV27	TRBJ1-6	-	-	CASRFRRNSPLHF	TGTGCCAGCAGATTCAGGAGGAATTCACCCCTCCACTTT
TRBV2	TRBJ1-1	-	-	CASNPRPGTEAFF	TGTGCCAGCAATCCCCGCCCGGGTACTGAAGCTTTCTTT
TRBV6-5	TRBJ1-2	many	-	CASSRQQFYGYTF	TGTGCCAGCAGCAGACAGCAGTTCTATGGCTACACCTTC
TRBV2	TRBJ1-4	-	-	CASSAGLSGNEKLFF	TGTGCCAGCAGCGCAGGGTTATCGGGTAATGAAAAACTGTTTTTT
TRBV10-3	TRBJ1-5	-	-	CAISPAGSGNNQPQHF	TGTGCCATCAGTCCCGCGGGATCAGGGAACAATCAGCCCCAGCATTTT
TRBV3-1	TRBJ2-2	many	-	CASSQGPSHGELFF	TGTGCCAGCAGCCAAGGTCCTAGTCACGGGGAGCTGTTTTTT
TRBV29-1	TRBJ1-4	many	-	CSVEDVWRPINEKLFF	TGCAGCGTTGAAGATGTTTGGAGGCCCATTAATGAAAAACTGTTTTTT
TRBV6-2/TRBV6-3	TRBJ2-7	few	-	CASRSGGVPYEQYF	TGTGCCAGCAGGTCCGGAGGGGTCCCCTACGAGCAGTACTTC
TRBV2	TRBJ2-3	-	-	CASSGFYGDSTDTQYF	TGTGCCAGCAGTGGGTTCTACGGGGACAGCACAGATACGCAGTATTTT
TRBV4-3	TRBJ1-6	many	-	CASSQDKGTSYNSPLHF	TGCGCCAGCAGCCAAGATAAAGGGACGTCCTATAATTCACCCCTCCACTTT
TRBV6-5	TRBJ2-3	-	TRBD2	CASSWTGGADTQYF	TGTGCCAGCAGTTGGACGGGGGGAGCAGATACGCAGTATTTT
TRBV2	TRBJ2-7	few	-	CASKEGQSSYEQYF	TGTGCCAGCAAGGAGGGGCAGAGCTCCTACGAGCAGTACTTC
TRBV12-3/TRBV12-4	TRBJ2-7	-	-	CASSYPGGGSEQYF	TGTGCCAGCAGTTATCCAGGGGGCGGGAGCGAGCAGTACTTC
TRBV20-1	TRBJ1-5	-	-	CSASDSRRGTVNQPQHF	TGCAGTGCTAGTGATTCCAGACGTGGGACGGTTAATCAGCCCCAGCATTTT
TRBV27	TRBJ1-1	-	TRBD1	CASSPTGTAEAFF	TGTGCCAGCAGTCCAACCGGGACAGCCGAAGCTTTCTTT
TRBV12-3/TRBV12-4	TRBJ1-2	many	TRBD1	CASREQGAYGYTF	TGTGCCAGCCGAGAACAGGGGGCCTATGGCTACACCTTC
TRBV7-2	TRBJ2-6	-	-	CASSLQEGTVLTF	TGTGCCAGCAGCTTACAAGAGGGCACCGTCCTGACTTTC
TRBV7-8	TRBJ2-3	many	-	CASSLISSTDTQYF	TGTGCCAGCAGCTTAATATCCAGCACAGATACGCAGTATTTT
TRBV6-6	TRBJ2-1	many	TRBD1	CASSFRQTGTGNNEQFF	TGTGCCAGCAGTTTTCGTCAAACCGGGACAGGGAACAATGAGCAGTTCTTC
TRBV28	TRBJ1-1	few	TRBD1	CASSLGTGGGAFF	TGTGCCAGCAGTTTAGGGACAGGGGGCGGTGCTTTCTTT
TRBV12-3/TRBV12-4	TRBJ1-1	many	-	CASSLAGGATEAFF	TGTGCCAGCAGTTTAGCGGGGGGGGCCACTGAAGCTTTCTTT
TRBV14	TRBJ1-2	few	-	CASSHVEGANYGYTF	TGTGCCAGCAGCCATGTCGAGGGAGCTAACTATGGCTACACCTTC
TRBV7-2	TRBJ2-6	-	-	CASSLDPIRVRGVSGANVLTF	TGTGCCAGCAGCTTAGATCCCATCAGAGTGAGGGGAGTCTCTGGGGCCAACGTCCTGACTTTC
TRBV6-5	TRBJ2-5	many	TRBD2	CASSYGISGAGETQYF	TGTGCCAGCAGTTACGGGATTAGCGGGGCGGGGGAGACCCAGTACTTC
TRBV5-4	TRBJ1-1	-	TRBD1	CASSSIGRGDSFF	TGTGCCAGCAGCTCTATTGGGAGGGGGGACAGCTTCTTT
TRBV10-3	TRBJ1-1	many	-	CAISTDRTEAFF	TGTGCCATCAGCACCGATCGGACTGAAGCTTTCTTT
TRBV6-2/TRBV6-3	TRBJ2-7	few	-	CASSETATQIYEQYF	TGTGCCAGCAGCGAGACAGCAACCCAGATCTACGAGCAGTACTTC
TRBV6-2/TRBV6-3	TRBJ2-2	few	-	CASSYGDRDTGELFF	TGTGCCAGCAGTTACGGAGACCGAGACACCGGGGAGCTGTTTTTT
TRBV25-1	TRBJ1-3	few	-	CASRHGGAATIYF	TGTGCCAGCAGACATGGGGGGGCTGCCACCATATATTTT
TRBV12-3/TRBV12-4	TRBJ1-2	few	-	CASSFLQRRSFLRRYGYTF	TGTGCCAGCAGTTTTTTACAACGCAGGAGTTTTTTACGGCGTTATGGCTACACCTTC
TRBV15	TRBJ2-3	few	-	CATSSGTLSTDTQYF	TGTGCCACCAGCAGCGGGACTCTTAGCACAGATACGCAGTATTTT